Below, 29 T cell receptor beta chains from the same sample are listed, as sequenced in a study of T-cell reconstitution after alpha-beta-depleted transplantation in children. This sample's TCRbeta library carried unique molecular identifier barcodes. TCRdb ran MiXCR on the PCR reads and lists one entry per CDR3 protein. The sample carries about 580,000 distinct CDR3 sequences, roughly 24% recorded once. Sequenced here: PBMCs, mostly from graft donor cells, sampled 360 days after TCRalphabeta/CD19-depleted stem cell transplant. Receptors were obtained from a boy younger than two who had a stem cell transplant for acute myeloid leukemia, so the T cells may come from the graft donor.

This clonotype came up many times. This rearrangement joins TRBV12-3 or TRBV12-4 to TRBJ2-1, with 13 bases identical to TRBD2. The CDR3 is 19 residues long. Losses at the gene ends were 6 bases for V and 7 bases for J; bases not matched to a gene: 18. The CDR3 DNA is TGTGCCAGCAGCCCTGACTTGAGCGGGACTAGCGGGGCGAGAAATGAGCAGTTCTTC. Amino acids: CASSPDLSGTSGARNEQFF.

The chain is built from TRBV28 and TRBJ2-2; 10 nucleotides align to TRBD1. The CDR3 covers 15 residues. The V segment lost 6 bases and the J segment 5 bases; nucleotides outside the gene matches: 6. Germline V lookup: CDR1 MDHEN, CDR2 SYDVKM. The CDR3 loop is CASRTPGQGTGELFF. CDR3 in DNA: TGTGCCAGCAGGACCCCGGGACAGGGGACCGGGGAGCTGTTTTTT. Full variable domain (remainder filled in from reference TRBV28 and TRBJ2-2): DVKVTQSSRYLVKRTGEKVFLECVQDMDHENMFWYRQDPGLGLRLIYFSYDVKMKEKGDIPEGYSVSREKKERFSLILESASTNQTSMYLCASRTPGQGTGELFFGEGSRLTVL.

This clonotype was counted a few times. The V call is TRBV29-1, the J call TRBJ2-2, with 9 bases identical to TRBD1. The CDR3 totals 13 residues. The trim removed 4 bases at V and 5 bases at J, leaving 2 bases unmatched. The germline V gene has CDR1 SQVTM and CDR2 ANQGSEA. DNA of the CDR3: TGCAGCGTTGGACAGGGGGAAACCGGGGAGCTGTTTTTT. Translating it yields CSVGQGETGELFF.

This clonotype was recorded at least ten times. The chain combines TRBV11-3 with TRBJ2-1; 8 bases fit TRBD1. CDR1 and CDR2 from the germline V gene are SGHNT and YENEEA. Trimming at V came to 1 base and at J to 7 bases, leaving 6 bases not matched to a gene. The CDR3 runs to 15 residues. DNA for the CDR3: TGTGCCAGCAGCTTAGCCCCTCGGACAGGGAATGAGCAGTTCTTC. Translation: CASSLAPRTGNEQFF.

V gene TRBV4-3 combines with J gene TRBJ2-1, with TRBD1 identical over 9 bases. The CDR3 is made up of 16 amino acids. The germline V gene has CDR1 LGHNA and CDR2 YSLEER. V dropped 4 bases and J dropped 2; count of bases not matched to a gene: 6. The CDR3 loop reads CASSPWDRDTYNEQFF. The DNA for the CDR3 is TGCGCCAGCAGCCCCTGGGACAGGGATACCTACAATGAGCAGTTCTTC.

The chain employs TRBV5-1 and TRBJ1-1; D not resolved. This CDR3 comprises 11 residues. Trimming removed 2 bases at V and 5 bases at J, with 4 bases between. The V gene's germline CDR1 is SGHRS and CDR2 YFSETQ. CDR3 in DNA: TGCGCCAGCAGCTTACCGACTGAAGCTTTCTTT. Its protein is CASSLPTEAFF. The whole variable domain, filled in from reference TRBV5-1 and TRBJ1-1, reads KAGVTQTPRYLIKTRGQQVTLSCSPISGHRSVSWYQQTPGQGLQFLFEYFSETQRNKGNFPGRFSGRQFSNSRSEMNVSTLELGDSALYLCASSLPTEAFFGQGTRLTVV.

This clonotype was picked up many times. The V gene is TRBV20-1, the J gene TRBJ2-2; unclear D gene. The CDR3 totals 14 residues. Germline loops: CDR1 DFQATT, CDR2 SNEGSKA (reference sequence). Trimming removed 0 bases at V and 3 bases at J, with 8 bases between. The CDR3 loop reads CSARDRGDTGELFF. CDR3 sequence (DNA): TGCAGTGCTAGAGATCGTGGGGACACCGGGGAGCTGTTTTTT.

CDR3 region: CATSRGFYGYTF. The DNA for the CDR3 is TGTGCCACCAGCAGAGGGTTCTATGGCTACACCTTC. V gene TRBV15 combines with J gene TRBJ1-2; D gene uncertain. This CDR3 contains 12 residues. CDR1 LNHNV and CDR2 YYDKDF come from the germline V gene (reference sequence). Trimming took off 1 base at V and 4 bases at J, with 4 bases between the two ends.

The sample holds many counts of this clonotype. The J gene is TRBJ1-1, the V gene TRBV6-4; TRBD1 might be the D (5 bases). The CDR3 runs 15 residues. Germline CDR1 is MRHNA and CDR2 is SNTAGT. V was pared by 6 bases and J by 1 base, with 15 bases between. CDR3: CASSPTDRRNTEAFF. CDR3 in DNA: TGTGCCAGCAGCCCGACCGACAGAAGGAACACTGAAGCTTTCTTT.

This clonotype was seen more than once but under ten times. DNA of the CDR3: TGCAGTGCCCGATTTATCACCGGGGGTAGCACAGATACGCAGTATTTT. Residues: CSARFITGGSTDTQYF. This chain links TRBV20-1 with TRBJ2-3; the D gene is possibly TRBD2 (6 bases). Germline CDR1 DFQATT, CDR2 SNEGSKA (reference sequence). Trimming cost V 6 bases and J 0 bases, with 19 bases left between them. The CDR3 has 16 amino acids.

In its sample, this clonotype was seen a few times. The chain employs TRBV10-3 and TRBJ2-3; 9 bases line up with TRBD2. CDR3 size: 13 residues. Germline-derived CDR1 and CDR2 are ENHRY and SYGVKD. V was pared by 8 bases and J by 6 bases, with 6 bases of the junction left unmatched. CDR3 loop: CAIAGGGADTQYF. As DNA, the CDR3 is TGTGCCATCGCCGGCGGGGGGGCTGATACGCAGTATTTT.

This clonotype was detected once. This sequence joins TRBV4-1 and TRBJ1-2, with D uncertain. Germline V gene data show CDR1 as MGHRA and CDR2 as YSYEKL. V dropped 0 bases and J dropped 10 bases, with 9 bases sitting between them. The CDR3 consists of 12 residues. The CDR3 DNA reads as TGCGCCAGCAGCCAAGATAGGGAGTACTACACCTTC. Translating it yields CASSQDREYYTF.

This clonotype has more than one count but fewer than ten. The chain carries TRBV12-3 or TRBV12-4 and TRBJ1-5; D ambiguous. With 4 bases removed from V and 4 bases from J, the gap between germline ends came to 11 bases. The CDR3 extends over 14 amino acids. CDR3 loop: CASSYLERNQPQHF. The DNA for the CDR3 is TGTGCCAGCAGTTATTTAGAGAGGAATCAGCCCCAGCATTTT.

This rearrangement joins TRBV4-3 to TRBJ2-3; D is undetermined. V lost 0 bases, J lost 0 bases, and 13 bases lay in between. Germline lookup yields CDR1 LGHNA and CDR2 YSLEER. The CDR3 has 17 amino acids. DNA for the CDR3: TGCGCCAGCAGCCAAGACTACGGAGAGGCTAGCACAGATACGCAGTATTTT. The encoded protein is CASSQDYGEASTDTQYF.

CDR3 protein: CASSLRDRGTFYEQYV. CDR3 nucleotides: TGTGCCAGCAGTTTACGGGACAGGGGGACATTTTACGAGCAGTACGTC. This chain connects TRBV28 to TRBJ2-7; TRBD1 agrees at 11 bases. CDR1 and CDR2 from the germline V gene are MDHEN and SYDVKM. Unmatched junction bases numbered 7, after V lost 2 bases and J lost 4 bases. There are 16 residues in the CDR3.

Concerning this clonotype: One junction end does not reproduce the germline sequence, and a read error may be involved. This sequence joins TRBV6-5 and TRBJ2-2; the D gene is possibly TRBD1 (5 bases). The germline V gene has CDR1 MNHEY and CDR2 SVGAGI. This CDR3 contains 13 residues. CDR3 nucleotide sequence: TGTGCCAGCAGTTACCCGGACACTGGGGAGCTGTTTTTT. Protein: CASSYPDTGELFF.

Many counts were recorded for this clonotype. The chain employs TRBV9 and TRBJ2-2; D ambiguous. V was trimmed by 2 bases and J by 5 bases, leaving 10 bases between them. Germline CDR1 reads SGDLS; CDR2 reads YYNGEE. This CDR3 has 14 residues. This CDR3 is CASSVDVQTGELFF. The CDR3 DNA reads as TGTGCCAGCAGCGTGGACGTGCAGACCGGGGAGCTGTTTTTT.

The chain is built from TRBV7-9 and TRBJ2-1, with 8 nucleotides matching TRBD2. Germline CDR1 is SEHNR and CDR2 is FQNEAQ (reference sequence). J lost 6 bases, V lost 4 bases, and 11 bases had no gene match. CDR3 size: 16 residues. In nucleotides, the CDR3 is TGTGCCAGCAGCTCCTATTTCGGGGGGGAAGTCAATGAGCAGTTCTTC. Protein product: CASSSYFGGEVNEQFF.

This clonotype was seen many times. The V call is TRBV11-2, the J call TRBJ2-6; D may be TRBD1 (6 bases). The CDR3 consists of 17 residues. Trimming cost V 3 bases and J 2 bases, with 14 bases left between them. Germline V lookup: CDR1 SGHAT, CDR2 FQNNGV. CDR3 sequence reads: CASSFTLSGAGANVLTF. DNA of the CDR3: TGTGCCAGCAGCTTTACCCTCTCAGGGGCTGGGGCCAACGTCCTGACTTTC.

In its sample, this clonotype was seen a few times. This sequence joins TRBV21-1 and TRBJ2-7. TRBV21-1 is a pseudogene segment. The CDR3 spans 15 residues. CDR3 nucleotide sequence: TGTGCCAGCAGCCAAGGGAGTGTCAGCTCCTACGAGCAGTACGTC. Amino acid sequence: CASSQGSVSSYEQYV.

This clonotype has only a few counts. This chain links TRBV12-3 or TRBV12-4 with TRBJ2-5; D perhaps matches TRBD2 (6 bases). The CDR3 contains 13 residues. V lost 5 bases and J 9 bases, leaving 16 bases between the germline ends. The CDR3 region is CASSLDLWEAQYF. CDR3 nucleotide sequence: TGTGCCAGCAGTCTCGATCTCTGGGAGGCCCAGTACTTC.

This clonotype has only a few counts. The chain uses TRBV12-3 or TRBV12-4 and TRBJ1-2; 7 bases line up with TRBD1. The V gene end was trimmed by 1 base and the J gene end by 7 bases; junction bases not matched to a gene: 6. The length of the CDR3 is 14 residues. The CDR3 DNA follows: TGTGCCAGCAGTTTAGTTCGACAGGGCGCTGGCTACACCTTC. As protein: CASSLVRQGAGYTF.

The chain uses TRBV20-1 and TRBJ2-2, with D perhaps TRBD2 (6 bases). Per the germline V gene, CDR1 is DFQATT and CDR2 is SNEGSKA (reference sequence). The CDR3 loop spans 16 amino acids. Trimming took off 0 bases at V and 3 bases at J, with 14 bases between the two ends. The CDR3 DNA sequence: TGCAGTGCTAGAGATCTGGGCAGGGAGGACACCGGGGAGCTGTTTTTT. It encodes CSARDLGREDTGELFF.

In its sample, this clonotype was seen a few times. This rearrangement joins TRBV5-1 to TRBJ2-1; no clear D gene. The germline V and J ends were trimmed by 0 bases and 8 bases, with 12 bases remaining between them. This CDR3 contains 14 residues. Germline V CDR1 and CDR2: SGHRS, YFSETQ. Written as DNA, the CDR3 is TGCGCCAGCAGCTTGGCCCAGGTTGGGGATGAGCAGTTCTTC. Its translation: CASSLAQVGDEQFF.

This clonotype was observed once. The gene calls are TRBV7-3 and TRBJ1-2; 8 bases are shared with TRBD1. Germline CDR1 SGHTA, CDR2 FQGTGA. V shed 5 bases, J shed 8 bases, and the junction held 7 bases outside the gene matches. CDR3 length: 13 amino acids. CDR3 sequence reads: CASSRDRGGGYTF. The DNA of the CDR3 is TGTGCCAGCAGCAGAGACAGGGGAGGCGGCTACACCTTC.

This clonotype was detected a few times. The chain joins TRBV7-9 to TRBJ2-7, with 9 positions matching TRBD1. The germline V gene encodes CDR1 SEHNR and CDR2 FQNEAQ (reference sequence). The CDR3 length is 16 residues. J lost 2 bases, V lost 3 bases, and 8 bases had no gene match. In nucleotides, the CDR3 is TGTGCCAGCAGCTTCCAACAGGGGGCTAAAACCTACGAGCAGTACGTC. It translates to CASSFQQGAKTYEQYV.

This clonotype was counted at least ten times. The chain recombines TRBV7-2 with TRBJ2-5; the D gene is possibly TRBD1 (6 bases). The CDR3 totals 16 residues. CDR1 is SGHTA and CDR2 is FQGNSA in the germline V gene. Trimming cost V 2 bases and J 2 bases, with 15 bases left between them. CDR3 sequence (DNA): TGTGCCAGCAGCTTAAAGGGCAGGGGCCGTCAAGAGACCCAGTACTTC. Residues: CASSLKGRGRQETQYF.

This clonotype appeared a few times. The J gene is TRBJ2-7, the V gene TRBV20-1; D is tentatively TRBD1 or TRBD2 (5 bases each). The CDR3 has 13 residues. Germline-derived CDR1 and CDR2 are DFQATT and SNEGSKA (reference sequence). Deletions cut 6 bases from V and 6 bases from J, with 18 bases between. CDR3 sequence reads: CSAPWGPAAEQYF. In DNA form, the CDR3 reads TGCAGTGCCCCATGGGGACCAGCGGCCGAGCAGTACTTC.

The CDR3 nucleotides read TGTGCCAGCAGTTCTGTTACTATCCCCTACGAGCAGTACTTC. Protein: CASSSVTIPYEQYF. The chain employs TRBV6-5 and TRBJ2-7; D remains ambiguous. V was shortened by 4 bases and J by 2 bases, with 12 bases between the two germline ends. This CDR3 region has 14 residues. Germline lookup yields CDR1 MNHEY and CDR2 SVGAGI.